The 15 T cell receptor beta chains reported below all come from one sample, sequenced in a study of stem cell transplantation in POMP-related autoinflammatory disease (TCRdb year 2021). To prepare the library, the immunoSEQ multiplex PCR assay was applied. TCRdb re-hosts the immuneACCESS table, in-frame sequences only. Its copies lack some clones; in the studies checked, an unresolved V gene accounts for under half of them, and the cause for the rest is not known. This sample has approximately 23,000 clones in its table, and 82% of those were observed once. Together, the top ten hold around 2.5% of the sample. What this sample's time point label stands for: before hematopoietic stem cell transplant. The sequences come from CD4+ T cells from PBMCs, collected before stem cell transplantation. The origin of the receptors is a human donor with POMP-related autoinflammation and immune dysregulation (PRAID).

This chain links TRBV4-1 with TRBJ2-1; the match to TRBD2 covers 11 bases. The V gene end was trimmed by 8 bases and the J gene end by 12 bases; junction bases not matched to a gene: 18. From germline, CDR1 is MGHRA and CDR2 YSYEKL. CDR3 length: 16 residues. CDR3 residues: CASGVLISGRAGGQFF. The DNA of the CDR3 is TGCGCCAGCGGTGTCCTTATTAGCGGGAGGGCCGGGGGGCAGTTCTTC.

V usage is TRBV7-8 and J usage is TRBJ1-5; unclear D gene. This CDR3 has 15 amino acids. The germline V and J ends were trimmed by 5 bases and 3 bases, with 14 bases remaining between them. Germline values: CDR1 SGHVS, CDR2 FQNEAQ. Here the CDR3 DNA reads TGTGCCAGCAGCCTATCGGGCTGGGTCAATCAGCCCCAGCATTTT. This codes for CASSLSGWVNQPQHF.

The genes are TRBV15 and TRBJ2-7; no clear D gene. The V and J ends lost 1 base and 1 base respectively, with 5 bases between them. The germline V gene has CDR1 LNHNV and CDR2 YYDKDF (reference sequence). The CDR3 is made up of 13 amino acids. DNA of the CDR3: TGTGCCACCAGCAGAGGTGGTTCCTACGAGCAGTACTTC. Translated, it gives CATSRGGSYEQYF.

This chain connects TRBV28 to TRBJ1-1, with 8 bases matching TRBD1. The CDR3 spans 12 residues. The V gene's germline CDR1 is MDHEN and CDR2 SYDVKM. Trimming removed 4 bases from V and 10 bases from J; junction bases left unmatched: 5. The CDR3 spells CASSSSDRVAFF. The CDR3 region has the DNA TGTGCCAGCAGTTCCTCGGACAGGGTAGCTTTCTTT.

This chain links TRBV4-1 with TRBJ2-1, with 7 bases identical to TRBD1. The CDR3 has 15 residues. Per the germline V gene, CDR1 is MGHRA and CDR2 is YSYEKL. V trimming: 1 base; J trimming: 6 bases; junction bases outside the gene matches: 6. The CDR3 here is CASSQGQGLVNEQFF. CDR3 nucleotides: TGCGCCAGCAGCCAAGGACAGGGTCTGGTCAATGAGCAGTTCTTC.

The chain uses TRBV19 and TRBJ1-5, with 9 nucleotides matching TRBD1. Germline CDR1 LNHDA, CDR2 SQIVND (reference sequence). J lost 6 bases, V lost 8 bases, and 8 bases had no gene match. The CDR3 has 14 residues. In nucleotides, the CDR3 is TGTGCCAGTGACCCGAACAGGGGGCCTCAGCCCCAGCATTTT. It yields the protein CASDPNRGPQPQHF.

The V call is TRBV5-8, the J call TRBJ1-5; D perhaps matches TRBD1 (5 bases). Trimming stripped 9 bases from V and 2 bases from J, with 12 bases between. This CDR3 has 13 residues. Looked up from germline, CDR1 is SGHTS and CDR2 is YDEGEE. The CDR3 loop reads CATSWDGNQPQHF. CDR3 coding DNA: TGTGCCACTTCATGGGACGGCAATCAGCCCCAGCATTTT.

The chain employs TRBV9 and TRBJ1-2; D is ambiguous. The CDR3 extends over 13 amino acids. Trimming left V 0 bases short and J 4 bases short, with 7 bases between. The V gene's germline CDR1 is SGDLS and CDR2 YYNGEE. CDR3 sequence: CASSVAGRYGYTF. The CDR3 region has the DNA TGTGCCAGCAGCGTAGCGGGTCGCTATGGCTACACCTTC.

The chain carries TRBV29-1 and TRBJ2-1; 10 bases match TRBD2. V lost 7 bases, J lost 4 bases, and 10 bases stayed unmatched. The CDR3 sequence is 15 residues long. The germline CDR1 and CDR2 sequences are SQVTM and ANQGSEA. CDR3 sequence: CSAIQLAGSYNEQFF. In nucleotides, the CDR3 is TGCAGCGCTATTCAACTAGCGGGGAGTTACAATGAGCAGTTCTTC.

The chain joins TRBV4-1 to TRBJ1-5; D perhaps matches TRBD1 (5 bases). The germline V gene has CDR1 MGHRA and CDR2 YSYEKL. The CDR3 runs to 18 residues. Trimming shortened V by 0 bases and J by 5 bases, and 20 bases separated the two germline ends. Here the CDR3 reads CASSQDTHSWGYDQPQHF. CDR3 nucleotide sequence: TGCGCCAGCAGCCAAGATACGCATTCTTGGGGCTACGATCAGCCCCAGCATTTT.

This clone appeared a single time. The genes are TRBV19 and TRBJ1-1; D is unresolved. The germline CDR1 and CDR2 sequences are LNHDA and SQIVND (reference sequence). The V end lost 3 bases, the J end lost 0 bases, and 11 bases lay between the germline ends. The CDR3 totals 15 residues. This CDR3 reads CASSIRPSLNTEAFF. The CDR3 DNA sequence: TGTGCCAGTAGTATCCGACCCTCATTGAACACTGAAGCTTTCTTT.

V usage is TRBV5-8 and J usage is TRBJ1-5; possible D gene TRBD1, 5 bases. Trimming pared 6 bases from V and 0 bases from J, leaving 13 bases between. The germline gives CDR1 SGHTS, CDR2 YDEGEE. There are 15 residues in the CDR3. The CDR3 region is CASTLSGYSNQPQHF. DNA of the CDR3: TGTGCCAGCACCCTCTCAGGGTATAGCAATCAGCCCCAGCATTTT.

This clone was seen only once. J is TRBJ2-6 and V is TRBV18, with unresolved D. V was trimmed by 2 bases and J by 4 bases, leaving 18 bases between them. The germline V gene has CDR1 KGHSH and CDR2 LQKENI. This CDR3 spans 18 amino acids. The CDR3 bases are TGTGCCAGCTCACCAGCTTCGTTGGGCCTATTGGGGGCCAACGTCCTGACTTTC. Translating it yields CASSPASLGLLGANVLTF. Full variable domain (outside the CDR3, taken from reference TRBV18 and TRBJ2-6): NAGVMQNPRHLVRRRGQEARLRCSPMKGHSHVYWYRQLPEEGLKFMVYLQKENIIDESGMPKERFSAEFPKEGPSILRIQQVVRGDSAAYFCASSPASLGLLGANVLTFGAGSRLTVL.

The chain has TRBV11-2 and TRBJ1-5; TRBD1 aligns across 7 bases. Germline V gene lookup returns CDR1 SGHAT and CDR2 FQNNGV. The CDR3 is 16 residues long. J gave up 1 base and V 5 bases, and 8 bases lay outside the gene matches. The CDR3: CASSPWDSSSNQPQHF. DNA for the CDR3: TGTGCCAGCAGCCCGTGGGACAGTTCGAGCAATCAGCCCCAGCATTTT.

This sequence joins TRBV28 and TRBJ2-1; 8 bases match TRBD1. Germline CDR1 MDHEN, CDR2 SYDVKM. The CDR3 totals 13 residues. V lost 5 bases to trimming and J lost 4 bases; unmatched junction nucleotides: 1. The CDR3 coding sequence is TGTGCCAGCAGTGGACAGGGATACAATGAGCAGTTCTTC. Its translation: CASSGQGYNEQFF.